This T cell receptor (beta chain) is drawn from a study of tumor-infiltrating lymphocytes in primary liver carcinoma. CDR1 and CDR2 (germline): MNHNY, SVGAGI (reference sequence). This CDR3 spans 11 amino acids. About this clonotype: Given a much more abundant clone one base away, this may be a read error.

A constant-region primer served to make TCR beta cDNA from roughly 500 ng total RNA. What produced the TCR beta libraries was three nested multiplex PCR rounds using slightly modified ARM-PCR. The first two PCR rounds used TRBV1-TRBV30 forward primers with a C-beta reverse primer, nine to ten cycles each. TCRdb re-analysed the multiplex PCR reads in MiXCR, keeping a single row per CDR3 protein. The sample includes more than 100,000 distinct CDR3 sequences, 65% of them seen just once. Unsorted bulk tissue (roughly 19-31 mg) underwent RNA and DNA co-extraction. There were five separate regions sampled from each tumor.

The sample consisted of liver tumor tissue from sampling region 1. Subset denoted: tumor region T1, superior pole. The TCR sequence derives from an older woman with primary liver carcinoma and hepatitis B virus infection. The chain carries TRBV6-6 and TRBJ1-1, with D perhaps matching TRBD1 (6 bases). The CDR3 sequence: CASKRDTDAFF. As DNA, the CDR3 is TGTGCCAGCAAACGGGACACTGATGCTTTCTTT.